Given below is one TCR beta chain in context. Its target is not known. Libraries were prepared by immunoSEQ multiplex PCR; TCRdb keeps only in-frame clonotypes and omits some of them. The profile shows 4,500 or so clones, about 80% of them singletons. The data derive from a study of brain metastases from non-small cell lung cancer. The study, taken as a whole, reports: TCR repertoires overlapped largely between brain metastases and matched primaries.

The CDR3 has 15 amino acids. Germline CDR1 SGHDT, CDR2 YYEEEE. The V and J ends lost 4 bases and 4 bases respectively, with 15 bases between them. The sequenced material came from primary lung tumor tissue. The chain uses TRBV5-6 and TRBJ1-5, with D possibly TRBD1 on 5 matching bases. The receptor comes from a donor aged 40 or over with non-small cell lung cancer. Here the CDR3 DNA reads TGTGCCAGCAGCCTCTCGGGGGTCGTTAATCAGCCCCAGCATTTT. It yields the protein CASSLSGVVNQPQHF.